This is a list of T cell receptor beta chains from one sample in a study of blood T cells in healthy people across ages. TCRdb re-derived calls from the 5' RACE reads in MiXCR, one entry per CDR3 protein. The table shows hundreds of thousands of distinct CDR3 sequences, with about 61% occurring only once. Specimen: blood. Every receptor here comes from a man in his forties in good health. The conserved cysteine and the conserved F or W are not part of the CDR3 here.

TRBJ2-1	TRBV5-8	ASSLSRGHYNERF
TRBJ2-1	TRBV5-6	ASSIGLAGGGLAGNEQF
TRBJ2-5	TRBV6-5	ASSLLSGTGHGETQY
TRBJ2-1	TRBV6-5	ASSYTPPAGELNEQF
TRBJ2-6	TRBV20-1	SAVGANVLT
TRBJ2-1	TRBV20-1	SAPSTGLAEQF
TRBJ2-2	TRBV9	ASLPFLGAGELF
TRBJ2-3	TRBV7-9	ASSFTGSTDTQY
TRBJ2-1	TRBV7-3	ASSLNGAGVEQF
TRBJ2-7	TRBV5-1	ASSLFKNLDRAALPAEQY
TRBJ2-5	TRBV15	ATRRMRGQGTQY
TRBJ2-4	TRBV6-2/TRBV6-3	ASVSEISQNIQY
TRBJ2-7	TRBV12-5	ATRGGFFYEQY
TRBJ1-5	TRBV6-1	ASSGTDNQPQH